These 5 T cell receptor beta chains were sequenced from one sample in a study of cytomegalovirus exposure and HLA in healthy donors. The assay was immunoSEQ multiplex PCR, and TCRdb's table has in-frame clones only and misses some. The sample holds around 300,000 clones, approximately 90% seen once. The sequenced sample consisted of PBMCs. These TCRs come from a woman between 18 and 29 years old in good health and CMV-seronegative.

This clone was observed once. J is TRBJ1-3 and V is TRBV6-1; no clear D. The germline CDR1 and CDR2 sequences are MNHNS and SASEGT. The length of the CDR3 is 14 residues. Trimming took 4 bases from V and 4 from J, leaving 11 bases between them. The CDR3 nucleotides are TGTGCCAGCAGTGGTCCGTTTCGGGGAAACACCATATATTTT. As protein: CASSGPFRGNTIYF.

Turning to this clone: One junction end does not reproduce the germline sequence, and a read error may be involved. J is TRBJ2-2 and V is TRBV7-7; 7 bases are a match to TRBD2. Germline V gene lookup returns CDR1 SSHAT and CDR2 FNYEAQ (reference sequence). This CDR3 contains 14 residues. The CDR3 nucleotides are TGTGCTAGCAGCCGTGCCCCTAGCGGCGGGGAGCTGTTTTTT. Encoded protein: CASSRAPSGGELFF.

This sequence joins TRBV27 and TRBJ2-7; TRBD2 agrees at 14 bases. The V and J ends lost 5 bases and 6 bases, in that order; junction bases with no gene match: 6. The germline gives CDR1 MNHEY, CDR2 SMNVEV (reference sequence). The CDR3 consists of 15 residues. CDR3 nucleotides: TGTGCCAGCAGTCGAGGGACTAGCGGGAGTGGCGAGCAGTACTTC. This gives the protein CASSRGTSGSGEQYF.

The V call is TRBV28, the J call TRBJ1-1; 12 nucleotides align to TRBD1. This CDR3 is 15 amino acids long. The J segment lost 8 bases and the V segment lost 3 bases, leaving 7 bases of the junction unmatched. CDR1 and CDR2 (germline): MDHEN, SYDVKM. In nucleotides, the CDR3 is TGTGCCAGCAGTTTCCTGGGACAGGGGGCGCCGGAAGCTTTCTTT. Translating it yields CASSFLGQGAPEAFF.

This sequence joins TRBV19 and TRBJ2-7, with TRBD2 matching 11 bases. The CDR3 consists of 14 residues. V shed 6 bases, J shed 7 bases, and the junction held 8 bases outside the gene matches. CDR1 is LNHDA and CDR2 is SQIVND in the germline V gene (reference sequence). Written as DNA, the CDR3 is TGTGCCAGTAGGAGACTAGCGGGGAGAGGGGAGCAGTACTTC. This sequence encodes CASRRLAGRGEQYF.